Shown below are 31 T cell receptor beta chains from a single sample sequenced in a study of OX40 agonist ivuxolimab in advanced cancers. Libraries were prepared by immunoSEQ multiplex PCR; TCRdb keeps only in-frame clonotypes and omits some of them. This table has 65,000 to 95,000 clones, 80% to 90% appearing once. The material sequenced was CD4+ or CD8+ T cells sorted from blood, taken in a trial of the OX40 agonist ivuxolimab. The receptor source for this set is an adult with an advanced solid tumor such as melanoma, head and neck, liver or kidney cancer.

V gene TRBV7-2 combines with J gene TRBJ1-5; a possible D gene is TRBD1 (6 bases). This CDR3 comprises 14 residues. Per germline, CDR1 SGHTA and CDR2 FQGNSA. Trimming cost V 3 bases and J 1 base, with 7 bases left between them. The CDR3 sequence is CASSFQGSNQPQHF. CDR3 nucleotides: TGTGCCAGCAGCTTTCAGGGGAGCAATCAGCCCCAGCATTTT.

This chain's CDR3 is CASRAGTGGETQYF. The CDR3 region has the DNA TGTGCCAGCAGGGCCGGGACAGGTGGGGAGACCCAGTACTTC. The chain couples TRBV27 to TRBJ2-5; 8 positions match TRBD1. Germline V gene sequence: CDR1 MNHEY, CDR2 SMNVEV (reference sequence). With V trimmed by 6 bases and J by 5 bases, 8 bases remained unmatched. The CDR3 extends over 14 amino acids.

The chain couples TRBV18 to TRBJ1-4; TRBD1 matches 9 bases. This CDR3 is 17 amino acids long. V trimming: 1 base; J trimming: 8 bases; junction bases outside the gene matches: 11. In germline, CDR1 is KGHSH, CDR2 LQKENI. CDR3 sequence reads: CASSPRSSGQGEEKLFF. The CDR3 DNA is TGTGCCAGCTCACCACGGTCTTCGGGACAGGGCGAGGAAAAACTGTTTTTT. Together with reference TRBV18 and TRBJ1-4, the CDR3 gives the full variable domain: NAGVMQNPRHLVRRRGQEARLRCSPMKGHSHVYWYRQLPEEGLKFMVYLQKENIIDESGMPKERFSAEFPKEGPSILRIQQVVRGDSAAYFCASSPRSSGQGEEKLFFGSGTQLSVL.

The chain uses TRBV2 and TRBJ2-3, with D unresolved. V lost 9 bases and J lost 2, with 12 bases in between. Per the germline V gene, CDR1 is SNHLY and CDR2 is FYNNEI. The CDR3 totals 13 residues. The CDR3 region is CARSRQSTDTQYF. CDR3 DNA sequence: TGTGCCAGGAGCCGTCAGTCCACAGATACGCAGTATTTT.

The chain carries TRBV9 and TRBJ2-3; unclear D gene. Germline V gives CDR1 SGDLS, CDR2 YYNGEE. V lost 4 bases and J 3 bases, leaving 3 bases between the germline ends. This CDR3 has 11 residues. The CDR3 loop reads CASSRTDTQYF. CDR3 sequence (DNA): TGTGCCAGCAGCCGAACAGATACGCAGTATTTT.

The chain carries TRBV15 and TRBJ1-1; no firm D call. Trimming removed 0 bases at V and 3 bases at J, with 5 bases between. Germline V gene data show CDR1 as LNHNV and CDR2 as YYDKDF (reference sequence). This CDR3 is 13 amino acids long. Written as DNA, the CDR3 is TGTGCCACCAGCAGAGAGGCCGACACTGAAGCTTTCTTT. Its translation: CATSREADTEAFF.

CDR3 in amino acids: CASSVSGRAADTQYF. The CDR3 nucleotides read TGTGCCAGCAGCGTAAGCGGGAGGGCCGCAGATACGCAGTATTTT. The chain carries TRBV9 and TRBJ2-3; 10 positions match TRBD2. CDR1 SGDLS and CDR2 YYNGEE come from the germline V gene. This CDR3 region has 15 residues. V lost 1 base to trimming and J lost 4 bases; unmatched junction nucleotides: 3.

V and J are TRBV5-1 and TRBJ1-5; tentatively, D is TRBD1 (5 bases). This CDR3 is 14 amino acids long. V was pared by 0 bases and J by 8 bases, with 12 bases between. The V gene's germline CDR1 is SGHRS and CDR2 YFSETQ. The chain's CDR3 is CASSLGQGNEPQHF. CDR3 DNA sequence: TGCGCCAGCAGCTTGGGTCAGGGTAATGAGCCCCAGCATTTT.

With regard to this clone: A far bigger clonotype differs at one base, so this is likely a read error. This CDR3 is also generated by other DNA sequences in the sample. The rearrangement uses TRBV5-2 and TRBJ2-1. TRBV5-2 is assigned pseudogene status. The CDR3 totals 15 residues. The CDR3 loop reads CASSDSGAVYNEQFF. In DNA form, the CDR3 reads TGTGCCAGCAGCGACTCAGGAGCAGTATACAATGAGCAGTTCTTC.

The rearrangement uses TRBV19 and TRBJ1-1; 7 bases agree with TRBD1. Germline V gene data show CDR1 as LNHDA and CDR2 as SQIVND (reference sequence). With V trimmed by 7 bases and J by 1 base, 3 bases remained unmatched. The CDR3 covers 13 residues. The CDR3 sequence: CASTQGGNTEAFF. As DNA, the CDR3 is TGTGCCAGTACGCAGGGGGGGAACACTGAAGCTTTCTTT.

The chain has TRBV5-6 and TRBJ2-1; 7 bases fit TRBD1. Germline lookup yields CDR1 SGHDT and CDR2 YYEEEE. This CDR3 region has 13 residues. The V gene end was trimmed by 3 bases and the J gene end by 4 bases; junction bases not matched to a gene: 1. The CDR3 reads CASSWGQYNEQFF. The CDR3 DNA reads as TGTGCCAGCAGCTGGGGACAGTACAATGAGCAGTTCTTC.

This chain uses TRBV4-3 with TRBJ1-2; 7 bases match TRBD1. Germline values: CDR1 LGHNA, CDR2 YSLEER. The CDR3 has 14 amino acids. J lost 6 bases, V lost 4 bases, and 8 bases had no gene match. CDR3 in amino acids: CASSPLGTVDGYTF. CDR3 DNA: TGCGCCAGCAGCCCTCTAGGGACAGTTGATGGCTACACCTTC.

The chain recombines TRBV11-2 with TRBJ1-1; TRBD1 aligns across 8 bases. Germline-derived CDR1 and CDR2 are SGHAT and FQNNGV. CDR3 length equals 15 residues. V gave up 7 bases and J gave up 5 bases; unmatched junction bases: 12. The CDR3 sequence: CASTFDGQGFTEAFF. CDR3 bases: TGTGCCAGCACCTTCGATGGACAGGGTTTTACTGAAGCTTTCTTT.

The chain has TRBV7-2 and TRBJ2-1, with D maybe TRBD2 (6 bases). In germline, CDR1 is SGHTA, CDR2 FQGNSA. The CDR3 is 12 residues long. V was shortened by 1 base and J by 10 bases, with 8 bases between the two germline ends. Here the CDR3 reads CASSLVAGEQFF. DNA of the CDR3: TGTGCCAGCAGCTTAGTGGCGGGGGAGCAGTTCTTC.

The gene calls are TRBV7-9 and TRBJ2-5; TRBD1 is a possible D gene (6 bases). CDR3 length equals 11 residues. Germline CDR1 and CDR2: SEHNR and FQNEAQ (reference sequence). The V and J ends lost 10 bases and 8 bases respectively, with 14 bases between them. CDR3 residues: CATGEQLTQYF. CDR3 DNA: TGTGCCACAGGGGAACAGTTAACCCAGTACTTC.

This rearrangement joins TRBV15 to TRBJ2-7, with TRBD1 matching over 7 bases. Trimming cost V 5 bases and J 0 bases; bases outside gene matches: 7. The CDR3 contains 15 residues. Germline CDR1 is LNHNV and CDR2 is YYDKDF (reference sequence). The CDR3 sequence: CATSGTGASSYEQYF. CDR3 coding DNA: TGTGCCACCAGCGGAACAGGGGCCAGCTCCTACGAGCAGTACTTC.

The gene calls are TRBV6-1 and TRBJ2-1; the match to TRBD1 covers 7 bases. The CDR3 is 13 residues long. Unmatched junction bases numbered 3, after V lost 7 bases and J lost 3 bases. Germline assignment: CDR1 MNHNS and CDR2 SASEGT. The CDR3 DNA reads TGTGCCAGCAAGGGACAGAACTACAATGAGCAGTTCTTC. This codes for CASKGQNYNEQFF.

The V and J genes are TRBV5-6 and TRBJ1-2; no reliable D call. Trimming left V 6 bases short and J 0 bases short, with 12 bases between. CDR3 size: 14 residues. Germline loops: CDR1 SGHDT, CDR2 YYEEEE. The CDR3 DNA is TGTGCCAGCAATCGCGGAAGAGCTAACTATGGCTACACCTTC. It codes for CASNRGRANYGYTF.

J is TRBJ1-1 and V is TRBV5-1; D call uncertain. The V and J ends lost 6 bases and 1 base respectively, with 7 bases between them. Germline lookup yields CDR1 SGHRS and CDR2 YFSETQ. This CDR3 has 12 amino acids. This CDR3 is CASKLGNTEAFF. In DNA form, the CDR3 reads TGCGCCAGCAAGTTAGGGAACACTGAAGCTTTCTTT.

The chain links TRBV5-1 to TRBJ2-5; TRBD2 matches 12 bases. The germline V gene has CDR1 SGHRS and CDR2 YFSETQ. The CDR3 consists of 16 residues. Trimming at V came to 4 bases and at J to 6 bases, leaving 10 bases not matched to a gene. The chain's CDR3 is CASSPETSGSRKTQYF. CDR3 bases: TGCGCCAGCAGCCCCGAGACTAGCGGGAGCAGGAAGACCCAGTACTTC.

The chain recombines TRBV28 with TRBJ1-2; no clear D. Trimming removed 4 bases at V and 5 bases at J, with 14 bases between. The germline CDR1 and CDR2 sequences are MDHEN and SYDVKM. This CDR3 comprises 14 residues. The DNA of the CDR3 is TGTGCCAGCAGTTCTCTCCTTCAGGTATATGGCTACACCTTC. This gives the protein CASSSLLQVYGYTF.

V and J are TRBV5-1 and TRBJ1-1, with D possibly matching TRBD1 (5 bases). There are 17 residues in the CDR3. Per the germline V gene, CDR1 is SGHRS and CDR2 is YFSETQ. The V end was cut by 3 bases, the J end by 1 base, with 19 bases between. As DNA, the CDR3 is TGCGCCAGCAGCTCCAGGTTGGGGCAGGCGCAGAACACTGAAGCTTTCTTT. This sequence encodes CASSSRLGQAQNTEAFF.

This chain joins TRBV6-1 and TRBJ2-1; D is uncertain. Looked up from germline, CDR1 is MNHNS and CDR2 is SASEGT. Trimming took 4 bases from V and 5 from J, leaving 12 bases between them. This CDR3 spans 14 amino acids. For the CDR3, the DNA is TGTGCCAGCAGTGTTGGTGAGCTCCACAATGAGCAGTTCTTC. Protein: CASSVGELHNEQFF.

The gene calls are TRBV11-1 and TRBJ1-3; D is undetermined. The CDR3 covers 16 residues. CDR1 is SGHAT and CDR2 is FQDESV in the germline V gene (reference sequence). With 5 bases removed from V and 0 bases from J, the gap between germline ends came to 14 bases. This chain's CDR3 is CASSLNSQRSGNTIYF. CDR3 in DNA: TGTGCCAGCAGCCTTAACAGCCAACGCTCTGGAAACACCATATATTTT.

This clone was detected once. The chain links TRBV7-6 to TRBJ1-5; D is unclear. The CDR3 loop spans 15 amino acids. V was pared by 1 base and J by 0 bases, with 7 bases between. The germline gives CDR1 SGHVS, CDR2 FNYEAQ. In DNA, the CDR3 is TGTGCCAGCAGCTTAGAGGCAGATAGCAATCAGCCCCAGCATTTT. Protein sequence: CASSLEADSNQPQHF. Supplemented by reference TRBV7-6 and TRBJ1-5, the full variable domain reads GAGVSQSPRYKVTKRGQDVALRCDPISGHVSLYWYRQALGQGPEFLTYFNYEAQQDKSGLPNDRFSAERPEGSISTLTIQRTEQRDSAMYRCASSLEADSNQPQHFGDGTRLSIL.

CDR3 sequence reads: CASSRDRGTYYGYTF. The CDR3 nucleotides read TGTGCCAGCAGTCGCGACCGGGGGACCTACTATGGCTACACCTTC. The chain employs TRBV6-4 and TRBJ1-2; D perhaps matches TRBD1 (5 bases). Trimming took off 5 bases at V and 3 bases at J, with 16 bases between the two ends. Germline lookup yields CDR1 MRHNA and CDR2 SNTAGT. The CDR3 sequence is 15 residues long.

The J gene is TRBJ1-1, the V gene TRBV6-5; 9 bases align to TRBD1. With 4 bases clipped from V and 7 bases from J, the junction kept 4 bases outside the gene matches. The CDR3 has 13 residues. CDR1 is MNHEY, CDR2 SVGAGI, per germline. DNA of the CDR3: TGTGCCAGCAGTTTCTACAGGGGGCTTGAAGCTTTCTTT. Translation: CASSFYRGLEAFF.

V is TRBV6-6 and J is TRBJ2-7; unclear D gene. The V gene's germline CDR1 is MNHNY and CDR2 SVGAGI (reference sequence). The CDR3 runs to 12 residues. The germline V and J ends were trimmed by 6 bases and 3 bases, with 9 bases remaining between them. The CDR3 sequence is CASRGPIYEQYF. The CDR3 nucleotides are TGTGCCAGCAGAGGACCAATCTACGAGCAGTACTTC.

This clone turned up a few times. The chain is built from TRBV27 and TRBJ2-7; weak D call: TRBD2 (6 bases). The CDR3 length is 15 residues. The germline V and J ends were trimmed by 0 bases and 3 bases, with 12 bases remaining between them. Germline V gives CDR1 MNHEY, CDR2 SMNVEV (reference sequence). The CDR3 coding sequence is TGTGCCAGCAGTTTATCCGGGGGTGGGGTCTACGAGCAGTACTTC. Protein sequence: CASSLSGGGVYEQYF.

The CDR3 DNA reads TGTGCCAGCAGCTTTACTGGGGGACAGGGGCCTTTCACAGATACGCAGTATTTT. It codes for CASSFTGGQGPFTDTQYF. The genes are TRBV7-2 and TRBJ2-3, with 10 bases identical to TRBD1. CDR3 size: 18 residues. Germline lookup yields CDR1 SGHTA and CDR2 FQGNSA. J lost 2 bases, V lost 3 bases, and 11 bases had no gene match.

This chain joins TRBV9 and TRBJ2-1, with 7 bases identical to TRBD1. The junction had 5 bases not matched to a gene; V was cut back by 0 bases and J by 5 bases. From germline, CDR1 is SGDLS and CDR2 YYNGEE. This CDR3 is 15 amino acids long. The CDR3 DNA sequence: TGTGCCAGCAGCGTAGAGGGGGCATACAACAATGAGCAGTTCTTC. Amino acid sequence: CASSVEGAYNNEQFF.